This TCR beta chain was sequenced during a study of neoadjuvant nivolumab and ipilimumab in lung cancer (TCRdb year 2020). For the study in its entirety: Nivolumab was given at 3 mg/kg intravenously on days 1, 15 and 29, and the combination arm added ipilimumab 1 mg/kg on day 1 only. TCR repertoires in pretherapy (baseline) peripheral blood were compared with TCR repertoires in tumors resected at surgery after neoadjuvant immune checkpoint blockade. For each study arm, the primary endpoint of the trial was the rate of major pathologic response (MPR) in the intention-to-treat population. Matched pretherapy and resected tumor pairs were analyzed for seven patients: four treated with nivolumab and three with nivolumab plus ipilimumab. Of the 44 patients with operable NSCLC treated in the trial, around 23 were randomized to nivolumab monotherapy and 21 to nivolumab plus ipilimumab. Overall study outcomes, separate from this receptor: No significant correlation was found between TCR clonality and pathologic tumor regression, and only a single major-pathologic-response sample was available for the analysis of TCR clonality versus pathologic tumor regression. TCR sequencing was performed in a small number of samples. TCR richness in pretherapy blood showed a positive correlation with richness in tumors resected after neoadjuvant therapy (Spearman R ≈ 0.8). From pretherapy to surgery, increases in tumor T-cell richness and clonality were observed in three of three dual-therapy tumors but in only two of four nivolumab-treated tumors. TCR richness and clonality were greater in resected tumors than in tumor-adjacent uninvolved lung, and increases were seen in more dual-therapy-treated tumors.

Receptor libraries were prepared by the immunoSEQ multiplex PCR assay. The paper's data handling went like this. Repertoires were summarized in terms of richness and clonality, and significantly expanded and contracted clones between pre- and post-therapy samples were identified. TCRdb's version of the immuneACCESS table is confined to in-frame rearrangements and falls short of the full clone set. An unresolved V gene accounts for under half of the shortfall where checked; the remainder is of unknown origin. The DNA gave D and trimming, while V, J and clone size come from that table. Within this sample are fewer than 40,000 clones, with about nine tenths of them counted one time only. Around 4.8% of the sample is in the top ten clones. The intended sense of this specimen's time point label: at surgical resection after neoadjuvant nivolumab +/- ipilimumab. Samples were obtained from the phase 2 randomized NEOSTAR trial, in which neoadjuvant nivolumab or nivolumab plus ipilimumab followed by surgery was tested in operable NSCLC.

Turning to this clone: No antigen is known for it. No qualities accompany the bases; no much larger clone lies one base away.

The source was peripheral blood, collected after neoadjuvant nivolumab, alone or with ipilimumab, at or shortly before surgery. This sequence was found in an adult with non-small cell lung cancer.

The DNA reads TGTGCCAGCAGGCCCCACGGTCCCGGGGAGACCCAGTACTTC. This gives the protein CASRPHGPGETQYF. The receptor chain draws on TRBV6-6 and TRBJ2-5; no D gene is confidently identified. The CDR3, cysteine through phenylalanine, is 14 amino acids long. Just CDR3 DNA is preserved here, 42 bases in frame from base 1. As encoded in the germline V gene (reference sequence), CDR1 is MNHNY while CDR2 is SVGAGI. Trimming at the junction amounts to 6 bases on V and 5 bases on J, and the germline ends lie 16 bases apart.